The clone carrying this T cell receptor (beta chain) is a singleton in its sample. This was the immunoSEQ v3.0 assay at survey level. Some clones are missing from TCRdb's copy, which holds only in-frame ones; the method was immunoSEQ multiplex PCR. Of approximately 22,000 clones listed, roughly 84% are singletons. This specimen belongs to a study of long-term antiretroviral therapy in people with HIV. The TCR originated in a man in his fifties or sixties with HIV. This sample comprised unsorted PBMCs, obtained 3 years after starting antiretroviral therapy.

CDR3 bases: TGTGCCAGCAGCCGGGACTTAAGCTCCTACAATGAGCAGTTCTTC. This translates into CASSRDLSSYNEQFF. J is TRBJ2-1 and V is TRBV5-6; possible D gene TRBD2, 6 bases. The germline gives CDR1 SGHDT, CDR2 YYEEEE. The ends were cut back, 4 bases at V and 0 bases at J, with 11 bases in the middle. The CDR3 has 15 amino acids.